This T cell receptor beta chain was identified during a study of CD8+ T cells in alopecia areata. As for the study in general: Scoring of treated patients' severity used the percentage of affected scalp area.

Reverse transcription of extracted RNA yielded cDNA, which provided the sequencing template. Some clones are missing from TCRdb's copy, which holds only in-frame ones; the method was immunoSEQ multiplex PCR. The repertoire has approximately 140,000 clones, 86% of them found once; the top ten carry about 13%. V lost 3 bases and J 4 bases, leaving 18 bases between the germline ends. Germline-derived CDR1 and CDR2 are LGHNA and YNFKEQ. This CDR3 has 16 residues. Treatment of the sample: oral pan-JAK inhibitor, 5-10 mg twice daily. The sample was CD8+ T cells sorted from blood, taken at week 4, from a patient treated with tofacitinib. The source of this sequence is a human donor with alopecia areata. The rearrangement uses TRBV4-2 and TRBJ1-1; D perhaps matches TRBD1 (6 bases). The CDR3 reads CASSHPSSGGRTEAFF. CDR3 nucleotides: TGTGCCAGCAGCCATCCCTCATCGGGGGGCCGCACTGAAGCTTTCTTT.